The 4 T cell receptor beta chains in this list originate from one sample, sequenced in a study of cytomegalovirus exposure and HLA in healthy donors. The study ran its PCR with 60 Vbeta and 13 Jbeta primers. Sequenced by immunoSEQ multiplex PCR; TCRdb stores in-frame clones only, minus some. Here the sample spans around 170,000 clones, over 65% being singletons. Sequenced input: PBMCs. The receptors come from a man younger than 30 in good health and CMV-seronegative.

V gene TRBV10-2 combines with J gene TRBJ2-7; 13 positions agree with TRBD2. Germline loops: CDR1 WSHSY, CDR2 SAAADI. V dropped 3 bases and J dropped 4; count of bases not matched to a gene: 9. The CDR3 spans 17 residues. The CDR3 reads CASSDHLGLAGVYEQYF. The CDR3 nucleotides are TGCGCCAGCAGTGACCACCTAGGACTAGCGGGAGTATACGAGCAGTACTTC.

The chain is built from TRBV19 and TRBJ2-1; no definite D call. CDR3 length: 12 amino acids. CDR1 is LNHDA, CDR2 SQIVND, per germline (reference sequence). V lost 0 bases, J lost 10 bases, and 7 bases lay in between. CDR3 coding DNA: TGTGCCAGTAGTATAGAGTCTCGGGAGCAGTTCTTC. Protein product: CASSIESREQFF.

V and J are TRBV6-5 and TRBJ2-7; 11 nucleotides line up with TRBD2. The V gene's germline CDR1 is MNHEY and CDR2 SVGAGI. The V gene end was trimmed by 3 bases and the J gene end by 5 bases; junction bases not matched to a gene: 9. CDR3 size: 16 residues. CDR3 in DNA: TGTGCCAGCAGTTATATAGCGGGGGGGCGATTCCACGAGCAGTACTTC. Its translation is CASSYIAGGRFHEQYF.

The J gene is TRBJ1-2, the V gene TRBV7-8; D gene uncertain. Per germline, CDR1 SGHVS and CDR2 FQNEAQ. V shed 0 bases and J shed 8 bases, with 10 bases lying between them. There are 13 residues in the CDR3. The CDR3 coding sequence is TGTGCCAGCAGCTTAGCGCGGGCATGGGGCTACACCTTC. Its protein product is CASSLARAWGYTF.